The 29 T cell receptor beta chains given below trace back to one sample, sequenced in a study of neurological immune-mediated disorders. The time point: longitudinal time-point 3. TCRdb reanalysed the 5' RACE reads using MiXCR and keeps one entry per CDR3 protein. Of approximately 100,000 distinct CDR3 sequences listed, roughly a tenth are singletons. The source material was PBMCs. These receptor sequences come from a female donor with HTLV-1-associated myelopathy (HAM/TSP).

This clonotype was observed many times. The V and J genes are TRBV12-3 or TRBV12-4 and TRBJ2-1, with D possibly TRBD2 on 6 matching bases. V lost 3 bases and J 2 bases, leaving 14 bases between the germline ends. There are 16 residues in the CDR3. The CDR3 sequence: CASSLDLGRPYNEQFF. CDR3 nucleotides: TGTGCCAGCAGTTTGGACCTCGGGAGACCCTACAATGAGCAGTTCTTC.

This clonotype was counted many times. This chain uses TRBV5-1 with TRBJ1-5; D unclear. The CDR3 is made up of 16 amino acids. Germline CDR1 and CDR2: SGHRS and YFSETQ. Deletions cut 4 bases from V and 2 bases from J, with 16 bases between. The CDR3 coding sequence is TGCGCCAGCAGCCCCTTACCCCCTATAGGCAATCAGCCCCAGCATTTT. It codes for CASSPLPPIGNQPQHF.

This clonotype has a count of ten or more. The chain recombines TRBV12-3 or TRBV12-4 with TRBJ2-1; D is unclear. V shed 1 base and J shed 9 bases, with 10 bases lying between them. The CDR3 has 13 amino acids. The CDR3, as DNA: TGTGCCAGCAGTTTAGGGGTAGTTCCTGAGCAGTTCTTC. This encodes CASSLGVVPEQFF.

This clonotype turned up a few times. The CDR3 nucleotides read TGCAGCGTCAGGGGGCGCGGCAATGAGCAGTTCTTC. Translating gives CSVRGRGNEQFF. J is TRBJ2-1 and V is TRBV29-1; 8 bases are shared with TRBD1. Losses at the gene ends were 6 bases for V and 6 bases for J; bases not matched to a gene: 4. This CDR3 region has 12 residues. CDR1 is SQVTM, CDR2 ANQGSEA, per germline.

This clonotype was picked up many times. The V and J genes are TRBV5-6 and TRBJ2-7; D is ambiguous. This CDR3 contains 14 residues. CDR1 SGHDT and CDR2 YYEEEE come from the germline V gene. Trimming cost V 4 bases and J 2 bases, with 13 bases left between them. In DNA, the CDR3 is TGTGCCAGCAGCACCGGGCTCCCCCCCTACGAGCAGTACTTC. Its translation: CASSTGLPPYEQYF.

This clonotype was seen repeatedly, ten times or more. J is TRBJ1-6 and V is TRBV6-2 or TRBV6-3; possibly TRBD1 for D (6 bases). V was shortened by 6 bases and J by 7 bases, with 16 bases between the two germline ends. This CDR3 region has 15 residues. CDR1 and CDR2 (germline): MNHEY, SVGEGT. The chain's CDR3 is CASSQIRGRNSPLHF. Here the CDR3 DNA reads TGTGCCAGCAGCCAAATAAGGGGGAGAAATTCACCCCTCCACTTT.

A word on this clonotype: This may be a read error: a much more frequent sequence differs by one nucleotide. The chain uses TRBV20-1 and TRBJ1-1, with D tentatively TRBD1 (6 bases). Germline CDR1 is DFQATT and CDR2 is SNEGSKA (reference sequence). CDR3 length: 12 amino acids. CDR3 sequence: CSALQGNTEGFF. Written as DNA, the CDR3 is TGCAGTGCTCTCCAGGGGAACACTGAAGGTTTCTTT.

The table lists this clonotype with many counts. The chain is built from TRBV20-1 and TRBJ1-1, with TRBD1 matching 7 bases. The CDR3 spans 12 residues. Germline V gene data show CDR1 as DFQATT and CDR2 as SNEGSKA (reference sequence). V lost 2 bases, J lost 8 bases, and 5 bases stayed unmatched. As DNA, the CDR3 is TGCAGTGCTAGATACCGGGACAGAGAAGCTTTCTTT. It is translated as CSARYRDREAFF.

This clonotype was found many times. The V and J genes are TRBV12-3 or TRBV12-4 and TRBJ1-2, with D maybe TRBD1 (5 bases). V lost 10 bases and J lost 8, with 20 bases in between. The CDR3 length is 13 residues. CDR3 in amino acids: CAKTGPQGYGYTF. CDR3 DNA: TGTGCCAAAACAGGACCGCAGGGATACGGCTACACCTTC.

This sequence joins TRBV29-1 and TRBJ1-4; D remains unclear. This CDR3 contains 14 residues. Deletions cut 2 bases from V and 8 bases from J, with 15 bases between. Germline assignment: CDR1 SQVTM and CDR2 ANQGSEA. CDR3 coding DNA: TGCAGCGTTGAAATACCCCAAGCGGGGGAAAAACTGTTTTTT. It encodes CSVEIPQAGEKLFF.

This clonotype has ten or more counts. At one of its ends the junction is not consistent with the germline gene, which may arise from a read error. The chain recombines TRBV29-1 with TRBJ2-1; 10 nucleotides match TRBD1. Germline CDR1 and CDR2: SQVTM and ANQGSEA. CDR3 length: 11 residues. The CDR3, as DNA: TGCAGCGTTGAAGATCGGGGACAGGGGCTCTTC. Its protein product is CSVEDRGQGLF.

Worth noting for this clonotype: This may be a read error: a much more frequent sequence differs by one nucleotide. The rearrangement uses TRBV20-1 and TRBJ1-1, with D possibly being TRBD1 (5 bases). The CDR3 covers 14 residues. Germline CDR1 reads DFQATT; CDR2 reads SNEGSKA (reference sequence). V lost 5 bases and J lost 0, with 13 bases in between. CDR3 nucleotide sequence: TGCAGTGCTCACCTGGGGGGGTTGAACACTGAAGCTTTCTTT. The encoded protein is CSAHLGGLNTEAFF.

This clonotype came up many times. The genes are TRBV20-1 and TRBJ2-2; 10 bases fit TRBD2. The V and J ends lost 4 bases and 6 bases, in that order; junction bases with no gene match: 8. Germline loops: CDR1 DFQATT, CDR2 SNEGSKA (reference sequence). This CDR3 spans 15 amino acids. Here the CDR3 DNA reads TGCAGTGCTACCACTAGCGGGATTTCGCCCGGGGAGCTGTTTTTT. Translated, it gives CSATTSGISPGELFF.

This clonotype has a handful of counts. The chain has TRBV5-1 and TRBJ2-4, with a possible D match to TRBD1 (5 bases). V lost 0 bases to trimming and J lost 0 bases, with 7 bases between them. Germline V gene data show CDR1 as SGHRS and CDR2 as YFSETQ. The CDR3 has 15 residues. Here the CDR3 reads CASSLEGLAKNIQYF. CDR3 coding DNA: TGCGCCAGCAGCTTGGAGGGGCTAGCCAAAAACATTCAGTACTTC.

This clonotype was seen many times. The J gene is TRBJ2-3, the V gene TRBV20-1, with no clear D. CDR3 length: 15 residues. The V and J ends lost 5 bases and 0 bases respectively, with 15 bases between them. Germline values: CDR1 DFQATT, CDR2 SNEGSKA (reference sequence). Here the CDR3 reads CSAAPRQRSTDTQYF. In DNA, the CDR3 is TGCAGTGCTGCCCCCCGGCAGCGTAGCACAGATACGCAGTATTTT.

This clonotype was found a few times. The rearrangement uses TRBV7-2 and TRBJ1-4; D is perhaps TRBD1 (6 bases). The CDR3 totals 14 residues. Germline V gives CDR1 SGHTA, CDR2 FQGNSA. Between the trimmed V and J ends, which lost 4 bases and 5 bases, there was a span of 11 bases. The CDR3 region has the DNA TGTGCCAGCAGCTACACAGGGAGAAATGAAAAACTGTTTTTT. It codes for CASSYTGRNEKLFF.

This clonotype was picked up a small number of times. The CDR3 DNA follows: TGTGCCAGCAGTAACCAGGTTGCCGCTCGATACGAGCAGTACTTC. Translating gives CASSNQVAARYEQYF. This sequence joins TRBV6-1 and TRBJ2-7; D remains ambiguous. Germline-derived CDR1 and CDR2 are MNHNS and SASEGT. The V end lost 5 bases, the J end lost 4 bases, and 18 bases lay between the germline ends. This CDR3 has 15 amino acids.

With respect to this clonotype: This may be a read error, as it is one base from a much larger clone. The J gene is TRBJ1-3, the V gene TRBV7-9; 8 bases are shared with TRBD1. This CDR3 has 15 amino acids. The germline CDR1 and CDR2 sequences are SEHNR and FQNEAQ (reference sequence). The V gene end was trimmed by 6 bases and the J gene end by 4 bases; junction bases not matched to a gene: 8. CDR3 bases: TGTGCCAGCAGATTCTCAGGGGGCCTCGGAAACACCATATATTTT. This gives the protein CASRFSGGLGNTIYF.

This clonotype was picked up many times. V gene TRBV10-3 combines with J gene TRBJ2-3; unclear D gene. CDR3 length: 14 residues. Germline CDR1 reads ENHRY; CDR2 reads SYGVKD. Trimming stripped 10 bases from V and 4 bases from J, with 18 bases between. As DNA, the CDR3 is TGTGCCACCCGTAGCAAGGTAGAGGCAGATACGCAGTATTTT. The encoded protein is CATRSKVEADTQYF.

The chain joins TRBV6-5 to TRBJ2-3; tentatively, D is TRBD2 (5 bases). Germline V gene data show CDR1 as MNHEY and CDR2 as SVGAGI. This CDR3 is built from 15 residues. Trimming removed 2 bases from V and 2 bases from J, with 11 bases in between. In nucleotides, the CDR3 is TGTGCCAGCAGTTACGGAGGACTTTACACAGATACGCAGTATTTT. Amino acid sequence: CASSYGGLYTDTQYF.

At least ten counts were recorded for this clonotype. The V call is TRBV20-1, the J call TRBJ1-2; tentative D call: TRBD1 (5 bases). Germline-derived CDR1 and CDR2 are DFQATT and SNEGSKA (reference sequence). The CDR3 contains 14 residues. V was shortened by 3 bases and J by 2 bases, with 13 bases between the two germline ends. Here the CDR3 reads CSASAGYANYGYTF. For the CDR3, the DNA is TGCAGTGCTAGCGCAGGGTACGCGAACTATGGCTACACCTTC.

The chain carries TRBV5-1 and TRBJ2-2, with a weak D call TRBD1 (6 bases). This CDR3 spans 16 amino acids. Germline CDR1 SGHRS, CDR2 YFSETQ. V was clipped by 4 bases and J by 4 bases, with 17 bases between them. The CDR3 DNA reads TGCGCCAGCAGCCGAGGACAGCAAGCCATCACCGGGGAGCTGTTTTTT. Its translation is CASSRGQQAITGELFF.

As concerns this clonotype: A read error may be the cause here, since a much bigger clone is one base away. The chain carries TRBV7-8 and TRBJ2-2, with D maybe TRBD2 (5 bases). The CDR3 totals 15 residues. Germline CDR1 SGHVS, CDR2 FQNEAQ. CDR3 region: CASSLAPDFTGEMFF. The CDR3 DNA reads TGTGCCAGCAGCTTAGCCCCTGACTTCACCGGGGAGATGTTTTTT.

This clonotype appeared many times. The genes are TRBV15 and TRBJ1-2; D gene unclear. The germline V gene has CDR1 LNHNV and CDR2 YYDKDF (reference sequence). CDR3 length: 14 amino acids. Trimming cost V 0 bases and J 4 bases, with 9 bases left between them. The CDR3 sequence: CATSRDRQIYGYTF. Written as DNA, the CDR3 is TGTGCCACCAGCAGAGATCGGCAGATCTATGGCTACACCTTC.

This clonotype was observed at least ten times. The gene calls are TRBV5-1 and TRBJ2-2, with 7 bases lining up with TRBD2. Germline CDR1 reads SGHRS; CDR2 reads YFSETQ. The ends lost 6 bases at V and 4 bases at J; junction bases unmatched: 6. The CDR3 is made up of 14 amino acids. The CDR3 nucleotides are TGCGCCAGCAACGTCGGGAGGTCCACCGGGGAGCTGTTTTTT. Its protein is CASNVGRSTGELFF.

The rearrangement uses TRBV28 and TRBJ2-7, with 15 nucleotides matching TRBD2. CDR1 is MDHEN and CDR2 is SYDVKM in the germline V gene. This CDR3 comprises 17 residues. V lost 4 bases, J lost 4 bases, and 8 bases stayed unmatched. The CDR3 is CASSSAGTSGGRYEQYF. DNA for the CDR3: TGTGCCAGCAGTTCAGCCGGGACTAGCGGGGGGAGATACGAGCAGTACTTC.

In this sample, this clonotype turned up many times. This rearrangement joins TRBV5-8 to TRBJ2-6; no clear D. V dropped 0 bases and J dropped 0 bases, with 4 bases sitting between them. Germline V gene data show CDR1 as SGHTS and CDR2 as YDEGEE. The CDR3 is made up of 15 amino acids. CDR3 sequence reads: CASSLDSSGANVLTF. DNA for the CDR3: TGTGCCAGCAGCTTGGACAGCTCTGGGGCCAACGTCCTGACTTTC.

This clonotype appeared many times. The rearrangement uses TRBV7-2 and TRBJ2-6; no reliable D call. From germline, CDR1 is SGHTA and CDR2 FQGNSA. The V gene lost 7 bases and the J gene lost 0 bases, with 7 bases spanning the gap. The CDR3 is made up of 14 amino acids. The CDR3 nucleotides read TGTGCCAGCAAACGAGACTCTGGGGCCAACGTCCTGACTTTC. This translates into CASKRDSGANVLTF.

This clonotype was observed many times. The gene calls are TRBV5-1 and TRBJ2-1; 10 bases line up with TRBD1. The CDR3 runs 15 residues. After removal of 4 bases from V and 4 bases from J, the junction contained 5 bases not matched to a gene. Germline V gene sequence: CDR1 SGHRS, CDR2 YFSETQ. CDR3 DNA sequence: TGCGCCAGCAGCGCGGACAGGGGGATATACAATGAGCAGTTCTTC. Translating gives CASSADRGIYNEQFF.